One sample yielded the 21 T cell receptor beta chains listed below, sequenced in a study of shared clonotypes between healthy human individuals (TCRdb year 2020). The library relied on the immunoSEQ multiplex PCR assay. TCRdb mirrors the immuneACCESS table, restricted to in-frame sequences. Some clones are absent from its copies; in checked studies, under half trace to an unresolved V gene, and the reason for the others is unknown. Across this sample there are about 600,000 clones, with 98% seen only once. Approximately 0.3% of the sample rests with the top ten. CD8 naive samples consisted of CD45RO-negative cells that were positively selected for CCR7, yielding a CD45RA+CCR7+ population without TemRA cells. Sequencing was performed on naive CD8+ T cells sorted from blood. The intended sense of this specimen's cell subset or site label: CD45RA+CCR7+. The receptor set was obtained from a man aged 30 to 39 in good health.

The V call is TRBV27, the J call TRBJ2-2; 14 positions agree with TRBD2. CDR1 is MNHEY and CDR2 is SMNVEV in the germline V gene (reference sequence). The CDR3 is 16 amino acids. J gave up 5 bases and V 3 bases, and 2 bases lay outside the gene matches. The CDR3 nucleotides are TGTGCCAGCAGTTTGGGGACTAGCGGGAGAACCGGGGAGCTGTTTTTT. Amino acid sequence: CASSLGTSGRTGELFF.

The chain's CDR3 is CASSQEGTAGNEQFF. In DNA, the CDR3 is TGCGCCAGCAGCCAAGAGGGGACAGCTGGCAATGAGCAGTTCTTC. The chain employs TRBV4-1 and TRBJ2-1; 7 positions match TRBD1. This CDR3 has 15 amino acids. The ends lost 0 bases at V and 6 bases at J; junction bases unmatched: 5. In germline, CDR1 is MGHRA, CDR2 YSYEKL.

The chain employs TRBV2 and TRBJ2-2; the D gene is possibly TRBD1 (6 bases). Germline loops: CDR1 SNHLY, CDR2 FYNNEI. Trimming left V 7 bases short and J 0 bases short, with 9 bases between. This CDR3 region has 14 residues. This chain's CDR3 is CASKGTTNTGELFF. The CDR3 nucleotides are TGTGCCAGCAAAGGGACAACGAACACCGGGGAGCTGTTTTTT. The entire variable domain, with the rest obtained from reference TRBV2 and TRBJ2-2, is as follows: EPEVTQTPSHQVTQMGQEVILRCVPISNHLYFYWYRQILGQKVEFLVSFYNNEISEKSEIFDDQFSVERPDGSNFTLKIRSTKLEDSAMYFCASKGTTNTGELFFGEGSRLTVL.

The chain has TRBV7-9 and TRBJ2-2; D call uncertain. V dropped 5 bases and J dropped 4 bases, with 11 bases sitting between them. Per the germline V gene, CDR1 is SEHNR and CDR2 is FQNEAQ (reference sequence). The CDR3 totals 14 residues. The DNA for the CDR3 is TGTGCCAGCAGCGCGCAGGCAAGCACCGGGGAGCTGTTTTTT. This translates into CASSAQASTGELFF.

J is TRBJ2-5 and V is TRBV4-1, with 7 positions matching TRBD2. Unmatched junction bases numbered 7, after V lost 0 bases and J lost 6 bases. This CDR3 has 15 amino acids. Germline CDR1 reads MGHRA; CDR2 reads YSYEKL. CDR3 in amino acids: CASSQEAGVLKTQYF. The CDR3 DNA sequence: TGCGCCAGCAGCCAAGAGGCGGGAGTTTTGAAGACCCAGTACTTC.

This clone occurred once. The chain has TRBV6-5 and TRBJ1-1; D is unresolved. V lost 2 bases to trimming and J lost 1 base, with 14 bases between them. The V gene's germline CDR1 is MNHEY and CDR2 SVGAGI. The CDR3 contains 16 residues. The CDR3 nucleotides read TGTGCCAGCAGTTACCTAACCGAGGCAGGGAACACTGAAGCTTTCTTT. This gives the protein CASSYLTEAGNTEAFF.

The J gene is TRBJ2-7, the V gene TRBV2; 10 bases match TRBD2. The CDR3 loop spans 16 amino acids. The V gene end was trimmed by 3 bases and the J gene end by 1 base; junction bases not matched to a gene: 6. CDR1 is SNHLY, CDR2 FYNNEI, per germline. Written as DNA, the CDR3 is TGTGCCAGCAGTGACAGTCTAGCGGGAGATTCCTACGAGCAGTACTTC. Translated: CASSDSLAGDSYEQYF. Combining the CDR3 with reference TRBV2 and TRBJ2-7 gives the whole variable domain EPEVTQTPSHQVTQMGQEVILRCVPISNHLYFYWYRQILGQKVEFLVSFYNNEISEKSEIFDDQFSVERPDGSNFTLKIRSTKLEDSAMYFCASSDSLAGDSYEQYFGPGTRLTVT.

The chain employs TRBV7-3 and TRBJ1-1, with 7 nucleotides matching TRBD1. Germline V lookup: CDR1 SGHTA, CDR2 FQGTGA. The CDR3 extends over 14 amino acids. J lost 8 bases, V lost 0 bases, and 6 bases had no gene match. The chain's CDR3 is CASSLTGTEIEAFF. The CDR3 DNA reads as TGTGCCAGCAGCTTAACCGGGACAGAGATAGAAGCTTTCTTT.

The chain employs TRBV25-1 and TRBJ2-7; possible D gene TRBD1, 6 bases. The CDR3 extends over 14 amino acids. V lost 2 bases and J 2 bases, leaving 10 bases between the germline ends. CDR1 is MGHDK, CDR2 SYGVNS, per germline. The CDR3 DNA is TGTGCCAGCAGTGAAGGGACACCGACCTACGAGCAGTACTTC. Protein: CASSEGTPTYEQYF.

V and J are TRBV2 and TRBJ2-1; D is unresolved. Trimming stripped 2 bases from V and 5 bases from J, with 10 bases between. Germline-derived CDR1 and CDR2 are SNHLY and FYNNEI. The CDR3 is made up of 14 amino acids. CDR3 in DNA: TGTGCCAGCAGTGAACCTGGACCTCACAATGAGCAGTTCTTC. This translates into CASSEPGPHNEQFF.

The CDR3 spells CASKRGIGNQPQHF. CDR3 DNA sequence: TGTGCCAGCAAAAGGGGTATTGGCAATCAGCCCCAGCATTTT. This chain joins TRBV28 and TRBJ1-5, with a weak D call TRBD1 (5 bases). The germline V and J ends were trimmed by 7 bases and 2 bases, with 12 bases remaining between them. From germline, CDR1 is MDHEN and CDR2 SYDVKM. This CDR3 is built from 14 residues.

This chain joins TRBV7-8 and TRBJ2-5; D is perhaps TRBD1 (5 bases). CDR3 length: 13 amino acids. Trimming shortened V by 3 bases and J by 7 bases, and 12 bases separated the two germline ends. Germline V gene sequence: CDR1 SGHVS, CDR2 FQNEAQ. CDR3 nucleotides: TGTGCCAGCAGCTTGGACATTTTGGGGACCCAGTACTTC. Its protein is CASSLDILGTQYF.

As DNA, the CDR3 is TGCGCCAGCAGTGTCGGGACAGTCGGTGGGGATGGCTACACCTTC. As protein: CASSVGTVGGDGYTF. The rearrangement uses TRBV10-2 and TRBJ1-2; TRBD1 matches 7 bases. V lost 4 bases to trimming and J lost 6 bases; unmatched junction nucleotides: 11. The CDR3 is 15 amino acids. CDR1 is WSHSY, CDR2 SAAADI, per germline.

The V call is TRBV7-9, the J call TRBJ2-1; TRBD2 matches 10 bases. The length of the CDR3 is 15 residues. V shed 4 bases and J 5 bases; nucleotides not matched to a gene: 5. Germline CDR1 reads SEHNR; CDR2 reads FQNEAQ (reference sequence). CDR3 bases: TGTGCCAGCAGCTGGCCTAGCGGGAGCCACAATGAGCAGTTCTTC. Amino acid sequence: CASSWPSGSHNEQFF.

This chain uses TRBV7-2 with TRBJ2-3; D possibly corresponds to TRBD2 (6 bases). There are 16 residues in the CDR3. Germline V gene lookup returns CDR1 SGHTA and CDR2 FQGNSA. Trimming stripped 5 bases from V and 3 bases from J, with 18 bases between. The CDR3 DNA reads as TGTGCCAGCAGCCTCAACTGGGACTCCGGGACAGATACGCAGTATTTT. Translated, it gives CASSLNWDSGTDTQYF.

The chain links TRBV18 to TRBJ2-1, with 13 positions matching TRBD2. Per germline, CDR1 KGHSH and CDR2 LQKENI. The CDR3 spans 15 residues. V gave up 4 bases and J gave up 3 bases; unmatched junction bases: 0. CDR3 amino acids: CASSRLAGGYNEQFF. CDR3 bases: TGTGCCAGCTCACGACTAGCGGGAGGCTACAATGAGCAGTTCTTC. Filled out from reference TRBV18 and TRBJ2-1, the complete variable domain reads NAGVMQNPRHLVRRRGQEARLRCSPMKGHSHVYWYRQLPEEGLKFMVYLQKENIIDESGMPKERFSAEFPKEGPSILRIQQVVRGDSAAYFCASSRLAGGYNEQFFGPGTRLTVL.

The rearrangement joins TRBV4-3 to TRBJ2-7; TRBD2 matches at 13 bases. J gave up 6 bases and V 4 bases, and 9 bases lay outside the gene matches. Germline values: CDR1 LGHNA, CDR2 YSLEER. The CDR3 has 16 amino acids. The CDR3 DNA is TGCGCCAGCAGCCCCGTCGGACTAGCGGGAGTGGGCGAGCAGTACTTC. This encodes CASSPVGLAGVGEQYF.

With regard to this clone: Other DNA sequences within the sample encode an identical CDR3. The chain joins TRBV5-4 to TRBJ1-1; unclear D gene. Trimming pared 1 base from V and 1 base from J, leaving 5 bases between. This CDR3 is 13 amino acids long. Germline V CDR1 and CDR2: SGHNT, YYREEE (reference sequence). The CDR3 reads CASSLPGNTEAFF. The DNA of the CDR3 is TGTGCCAGCAGCTTGCCGGGGAACACTGAAGCTTTCTTT.

This clone was counted a single time. The chain uses TRBV27 and TRBJ2-3; tentative D call: TRBD2 (6 bases). The CDR3 covers 14 residues. From germline, CDR1 is MNHEY and CDR2 SMNVEV (reference sequence). The V gene lost 5 bases and the J gene lost 5 bases, with 14 bases spanning the gap. CDR3 bases: TGTGCCAGCAGTCCAGGGACTCGCCGAGATACGCAGTATTTT. It encodes CASSPGTRRDTQYF.

The V gene is TRBV2, the J gene TRBJ1-1; a weak D match, TRBD1 (6 bases). Per germline, CDR1 SNHLY and CDR2 FYNNEI. The CDR3 runs 14 residues. V lost 6 bases to trimming and J lost 3 bases, with 14 bases between them. The CDR3 protein is CASRQSKGDTEAFF. CDR3 sequence (DNA): TGTGCCAGCAGGCAAAGCAAGGGGGACACTGAAGCTTTCTTT.

The rearrangement uses TRBV4-3 and TRBJ2-7; 7 nucleotides agree with TRBD1. This CDR3 region has 14 residues. Germline-derived CDR1 and CDR2 are LGHNA and YSLEER. With 2 bases clipped from V and 3 bases from J, the junction kept 4 bases outside the gene matches. The CDR3 DNA is TGCGCCAGCAGCCAATCGACAGGGTTCTACGAGCAGTACTTC. Translation gives CASSQSTGFYEQYF.